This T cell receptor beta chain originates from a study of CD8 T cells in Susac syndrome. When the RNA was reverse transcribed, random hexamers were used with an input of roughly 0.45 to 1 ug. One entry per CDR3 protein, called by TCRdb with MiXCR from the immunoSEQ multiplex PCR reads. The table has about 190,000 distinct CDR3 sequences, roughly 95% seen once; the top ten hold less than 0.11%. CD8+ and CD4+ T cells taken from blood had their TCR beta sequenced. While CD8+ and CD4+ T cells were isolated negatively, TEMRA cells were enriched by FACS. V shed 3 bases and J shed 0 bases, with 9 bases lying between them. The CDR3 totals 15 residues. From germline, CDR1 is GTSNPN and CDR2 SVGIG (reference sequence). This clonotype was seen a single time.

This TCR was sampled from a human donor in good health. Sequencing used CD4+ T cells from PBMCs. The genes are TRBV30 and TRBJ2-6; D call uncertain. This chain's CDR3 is CAWRDWASGANVLTF. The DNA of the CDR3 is TGTGCCTGGAGAGACTGGGCCTCTGGGGCCAACGTCCTGACTTTC.